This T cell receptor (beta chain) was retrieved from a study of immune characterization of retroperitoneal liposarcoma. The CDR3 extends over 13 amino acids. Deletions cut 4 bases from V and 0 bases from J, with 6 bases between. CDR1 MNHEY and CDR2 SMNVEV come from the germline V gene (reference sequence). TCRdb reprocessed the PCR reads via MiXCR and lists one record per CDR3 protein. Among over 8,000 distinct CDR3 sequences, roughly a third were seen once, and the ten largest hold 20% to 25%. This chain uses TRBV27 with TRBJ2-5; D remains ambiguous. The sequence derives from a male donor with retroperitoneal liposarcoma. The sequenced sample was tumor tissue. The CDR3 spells CASSYGYQETQYF. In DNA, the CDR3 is TGTGCCAGCAGTTACGGATACCAAGAGACCCAGTACTTC.